This T cell receptor beta chain was sequenced during a study of blood T cell repertoires in COVID-19 (TCRdb year 2020). Regarding the complete study: Samples from collaborators originated in the United States, Italy and Spain and spanned both the acute and convalescent phases of COVID-19. The material from the prospective study consisted of cDNA or gDNA derived from T cells, B-cell-depleted T cells, or PBMCs. Deeply sampled blood TCRbeta repertoires from subjects exposed to, actively infected with, or recovered from COVID-19 were included in the dataset. The repertoires were released in a freely available public database meant as a resource for research on the immune response to SARS-CoV-2. Samples came from the ongoing ImmuneRACE study (first 160 participants) plus 1,254 subjects from 6 global collaborators. Nearly every sample came with metadata listing a de-identified subject ID, COVID-19 status, age in years and sex. Where HLA class I and class II types were available, the types were taken from metadata supplied by the sample provider, not from assay-based typing. Summary of the overall study and its limitations: How much clinical and demographic metadata was included differed by source and by participant, and the metadata was provided uncurated.

Each collaborating institution followed its own protocols to collect whole blood in K2EDTA tubes. Collaborator samples were shipped for TCRbeta analysis as frozen whole blood, isolated PBMCs, or DNA extracted from either sample type. Relative to germline, V is missing 4 bases and J is missing 2 bases, with 4 bases of the junction outside any gene match. Per the germline V gene, SGHVS is the CDR1 and FNYEAQ is the CDR2. The CDR3, cysteine through phenylalanine, is 16 amino acids long. Just the 48-base CDR3 DNA is kept, in frame starting at base 1. The immunoSEQ Assay, a bias-controlled multiplex PCR, was used to amplify TCRbeta CDR3 regions from genomic DNA. In the authors' own workflow: Within the assay, amplification of reference gene primers was used to estimate how many nucleated cells each sample contained. Sequence reads were collapsed and filtered to measure the absolute abundance of every unique TCRbeta CDR3 rearrangement. For each sample, productive Simpson clonality was calculated by taking the square root of Simpson's diversity index across productive rearrangements. This is the immuneACCESS table as TCRdb keeps it, with only in-frame sequences that have V and J called. A part of the clones is gone; compared with another copy, unresolved V genes explain less than half, and the rest is unexplained. Clone size and the V and J calls come from that table; the DNA yielded D and trimming. A total of some 86,000 clones appear in this sample, about 84% of them only once. Around 15% of the sample comes from the top ten.

This clone is a singleton in its sample. Which antigen it targets is not known. No per-base quality is available; no much larger clone lies one base away. Specimen: peripheral blood. The chain is encoded by TRBV7-6 joined to TRBJ2-1, and TRBD2 matches 11 of the central bases. This TCR derives from a woman in her 70s with acute or convalescent COVID-19. The CDR3 loop reads CASSSGSGGAYNEQFF. The DNA is as follows: TGTGCCAGCAGCTCGGGTAGCGGGGGGGCCTACAATGAGCAGTTCTTC.